This T cell receptor (beta chain) was recorded in a study of T-cell memory formation after mild COVID-19. Study observations and caveats: CD4/CD8 balance held among clones contracting day 15 to 85, and later expanders leaned CD4+. CD4+ clones that contracted lay mainly in CM and EM; CD8+ ones lay in EMRA.

This clonotype has a handful of counts. Antigen unknown. cDNA libraries for TCR alpha and TCR beta, carrying sample barcodes and UMIs, came from 5'RACE with constant-segment primers. From the 5' RACE reads, TCRdb called clonotypes with MiXCR, one entry per CDR3 protein. Altogether under 400,000 distinct CDR3 sequences are present, 20% to 25% being singletons, with the ten largest covering approximately 13%. Trimming took 3 bases from V and 0 from J, leaving 13 bases between them. Germline CDR1 and CDR2: SGDLS and YYNGEE. The CDR3 is 16 amino acids. The chain recombines TRBV9 with TRBJ2-1; D perhaps matches TRBD2 (6 bases). Input material: PBMCs or a T cell subset sorted from them (not recorded which). This receptor was taken from an adult woman who had mild COVID-19 (a few samples of this study predate the infection). Cell type and time point are not known. The CDR3 coding sequence is TGTGCCAGCAGCGCTCGGGACTTTAGCTCCTACAATGAGCAGTTCTTC. Translation: CASSARDFSSYNEQFF.